The clone carrying this T cell receptor (beta chain) showed up many times. Antigen specificity is unknown. Data came from immunoSEQ multiplex PCR; TCRdb stores just in-frame clones and leaves some out. The repertoire holds about 470,000 clones, with roughly 77% as singletons. The source of the sample is a study of shared clonotypes between healthy human individuals. Study-wide findings and caveats: Blood was the sole source, and tissue repertoires probably differ.

Trimming cost V 3 bases and J 3 bases, with 13 bases left between them. The CDR3 contains 15 residues. Per germline, CDR1 MDHEN and CDR2 SYDVKM. The sequence was obtained from a woman aged 40-49 years in good health. Some clones in this sample may be carry-over from other donors' samples. The rearrangement joins TRBV28 to TRBJ2-3; tentatively, D is TRBD2 (5 bases). The sequencing input was PBMCs. The CDR3 DNA reads as TGTGCCAGCAGTTTGAGGGATTTGGGGACAGATACGCAGTATTTT. Amino acids: CASSLRDLGTDTQYF.